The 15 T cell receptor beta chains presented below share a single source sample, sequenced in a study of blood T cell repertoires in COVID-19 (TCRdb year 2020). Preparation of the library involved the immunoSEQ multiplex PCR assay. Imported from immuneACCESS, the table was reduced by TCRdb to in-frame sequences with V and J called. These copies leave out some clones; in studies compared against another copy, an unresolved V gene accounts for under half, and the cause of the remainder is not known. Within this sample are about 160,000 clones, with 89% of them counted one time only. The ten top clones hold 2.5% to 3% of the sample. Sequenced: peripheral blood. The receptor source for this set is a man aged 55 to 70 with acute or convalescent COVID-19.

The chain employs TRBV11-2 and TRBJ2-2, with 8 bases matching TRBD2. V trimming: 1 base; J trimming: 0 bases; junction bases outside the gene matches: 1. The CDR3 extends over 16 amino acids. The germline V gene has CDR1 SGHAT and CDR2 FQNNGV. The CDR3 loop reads CASSLGAGANTGELFF. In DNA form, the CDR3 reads TGTGCCAGCAGCTTAGGAGCGGGGGCGAACACCGGGGAGCTGTTTTTT.

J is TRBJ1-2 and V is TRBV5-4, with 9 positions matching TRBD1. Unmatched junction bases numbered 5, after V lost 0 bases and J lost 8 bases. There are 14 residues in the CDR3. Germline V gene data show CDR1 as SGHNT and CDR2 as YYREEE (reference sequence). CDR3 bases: TGTGCCAGCAGCTTGGGACAGGGGGAGCGAGGCTACACCTTC. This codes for CASSLGQGERGYTF.

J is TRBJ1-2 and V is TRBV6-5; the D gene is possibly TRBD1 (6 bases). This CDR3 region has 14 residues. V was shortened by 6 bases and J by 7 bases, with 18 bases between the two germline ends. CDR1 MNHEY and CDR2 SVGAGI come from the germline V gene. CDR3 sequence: CASSPTRGGSGYTF. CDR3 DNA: TGTGCCAGCAGCCCAACCCGGGGGGGCAGTGGCTACACCTTC.

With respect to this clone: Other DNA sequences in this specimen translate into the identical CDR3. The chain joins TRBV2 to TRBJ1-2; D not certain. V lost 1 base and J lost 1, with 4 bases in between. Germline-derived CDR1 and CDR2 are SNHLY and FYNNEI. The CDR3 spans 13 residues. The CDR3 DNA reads TGTGCCAGCAGTGAAGGAGGTAACTATGGCTACACCTTC. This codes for CASSEGGNYGYTF.

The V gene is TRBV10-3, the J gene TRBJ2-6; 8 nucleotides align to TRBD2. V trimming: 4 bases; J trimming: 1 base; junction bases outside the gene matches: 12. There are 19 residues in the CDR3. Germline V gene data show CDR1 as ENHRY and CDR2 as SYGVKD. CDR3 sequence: CAISAIAGQRDSGANVLTF. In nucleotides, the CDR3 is TGTGCCATCAGTGCCATAGCGGGGCAACGTGATTCTGGGGCCAACGTCCTGACTTTC.

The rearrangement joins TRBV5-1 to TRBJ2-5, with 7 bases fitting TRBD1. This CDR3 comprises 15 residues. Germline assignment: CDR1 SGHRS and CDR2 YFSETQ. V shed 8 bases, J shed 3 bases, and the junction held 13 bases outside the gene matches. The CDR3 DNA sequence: TGCGCCAGTTCCTCACATGGGACAGCTAAAGAGACCCAGTACTTC. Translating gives CASSSHGTAKETQYF.

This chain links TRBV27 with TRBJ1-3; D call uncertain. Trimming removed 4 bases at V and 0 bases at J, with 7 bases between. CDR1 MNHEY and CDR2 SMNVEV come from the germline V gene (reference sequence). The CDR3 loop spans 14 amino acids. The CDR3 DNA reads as TGTGCCAGCAGTTCCCCCAGCTCTGGAAACACCATATATTTT. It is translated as CASSSPSSGNTIYF.

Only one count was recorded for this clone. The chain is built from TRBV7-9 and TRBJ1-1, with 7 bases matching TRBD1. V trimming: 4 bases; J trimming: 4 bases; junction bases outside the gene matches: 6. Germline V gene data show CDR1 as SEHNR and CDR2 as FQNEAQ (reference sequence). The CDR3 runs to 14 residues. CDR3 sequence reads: CASSYGQEGTEAFF. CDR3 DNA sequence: TGTGCCAGCAGCTATGGACAGGAGGGCACTGAAGCTTTCTTT. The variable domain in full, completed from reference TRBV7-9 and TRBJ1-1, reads DTGVSQNPRHKITKRGQNVTFRCDPISEHNRLYWYRQTLGQGPEFLTYFQNEAQLEKSRLLSDRFSAERPKGSFSTLEIQRTEQGDSAMYLCASSYGQEGTEAFFGQGTRLTVV.

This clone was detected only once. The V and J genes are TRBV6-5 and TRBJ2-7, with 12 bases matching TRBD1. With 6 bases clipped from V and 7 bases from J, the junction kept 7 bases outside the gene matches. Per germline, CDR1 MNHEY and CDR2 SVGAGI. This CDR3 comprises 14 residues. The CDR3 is CASSRDRGQEEQYF. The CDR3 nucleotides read TGTGCCAGCAGCCGGGACAGGGGGCAGGAGGAGCAGTACTTC.

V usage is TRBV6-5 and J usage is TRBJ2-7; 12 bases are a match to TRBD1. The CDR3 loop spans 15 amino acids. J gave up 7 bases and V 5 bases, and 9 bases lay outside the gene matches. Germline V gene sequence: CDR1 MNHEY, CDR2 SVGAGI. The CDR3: CASSRGGQGAWEQYF. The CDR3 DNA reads TGTGCCAGCAGTCGCGGGGGACAGGGGGCGTGGGAGCAGTACTTC.

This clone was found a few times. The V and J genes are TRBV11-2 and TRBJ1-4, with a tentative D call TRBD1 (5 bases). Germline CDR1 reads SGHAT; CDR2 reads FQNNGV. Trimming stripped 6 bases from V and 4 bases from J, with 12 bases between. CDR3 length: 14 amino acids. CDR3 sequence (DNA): TGTGCCAGCAGAAAGACAGCTAATAATGAAAAACTGTTTTTT. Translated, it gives CASRKTANNEKLFF. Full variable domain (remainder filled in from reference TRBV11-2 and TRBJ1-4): EAGVAQSPRYKIIEKRQSVAFWCNPISGHATLYWYQQILGQGPKLLIQFQNNGVVDDSQLPKDRFSAERLKGVDSTLKIQPAKLEDSAVYLCASRKTANNEKLFFGSGTQLSVL.

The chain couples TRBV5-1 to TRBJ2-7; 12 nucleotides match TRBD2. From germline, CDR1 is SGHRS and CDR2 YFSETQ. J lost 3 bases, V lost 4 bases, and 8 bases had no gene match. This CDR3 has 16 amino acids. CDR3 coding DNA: TGCGCCAGCAGCGCCGGACTAGCGGGGAAAGTCTACGAGCAGTACTTC. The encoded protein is CASSAGLAGKVYEQYF.

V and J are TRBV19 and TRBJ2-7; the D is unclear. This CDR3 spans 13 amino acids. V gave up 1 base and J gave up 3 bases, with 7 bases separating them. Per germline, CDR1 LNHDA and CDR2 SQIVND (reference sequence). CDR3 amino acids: CASSIGRSYEQYF. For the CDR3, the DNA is TGTGCCAGTAGTATAGGCAGAAGCTACGAGCAGTACTTC.

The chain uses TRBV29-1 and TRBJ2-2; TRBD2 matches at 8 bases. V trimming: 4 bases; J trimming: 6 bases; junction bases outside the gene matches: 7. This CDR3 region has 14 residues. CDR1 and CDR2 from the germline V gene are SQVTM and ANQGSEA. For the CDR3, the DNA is TGCAGCGTTGTATTGGGCGGGGGGCCCGGGGAGCTGTTTTTT. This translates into CSVVLGGGPGELFF.

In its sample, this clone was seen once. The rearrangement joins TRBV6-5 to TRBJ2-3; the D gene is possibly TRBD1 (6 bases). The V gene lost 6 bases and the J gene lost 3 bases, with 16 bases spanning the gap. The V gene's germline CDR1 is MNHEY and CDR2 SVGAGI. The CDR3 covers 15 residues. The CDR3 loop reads CASRTLQGDTDTQYF. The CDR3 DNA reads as TGTGCCAGCAGAACGTTACAGGGCGATACAGATACGCAGTATTTT.